This TCR beta chain was profiled in a study of blood T cell repertoires in COVID-19. Profiled with immunoSEQ multiplex PCR; TCRdb holds only in-frame clones, not every one. Of over 150,000 clones listed, about 73% were seen once; the top ten hold under 2%. This clonotype was sampled from an elderly man with acute or convalescent COVID-19. Material for sequencing was peripheral blood.

DNA for the CDR3: TGTGCCAGCAGCCCCGGGACTAGCGGGGGGAAACAAGAGACCCAGTACTTC. Its protein is CASSPGTSGGKQETQYF. The chain employs TRBV11-2 and TRBJ2-5; 15 nucleotides agree with TRBD2. V lost 5 bases, J lost 2 bases, and 6 bases stayed unmatched. CDR1 SGHAT and CDR2 FQNNGV come from the germline V gene. CDR3 length: 17 residues.